This T cell receptor beta chain was sequenced during a study of CD8 T cell repertoires and HIV-1 epitope variants. Study background: T cells were stimulated with Twenty-five Gag and Nef peptides separately. Study conclusions and caveats: The TAALDMSHF plasma variant had no responses, unlike KF9 (about 5 clonotypes) and HW9 (one). Beta chains alone show antigen proliferation, not cytokine profile or function.

This clone was seen only a few times. Its antigen is not identified. Data came from immunoSEQ multiplex PCR; TCRdb stores just in-frame clones and leaves some out. The data hold 6,000 or so clones, with roughly 70% observed a single time. The sequenced sample was cultured CD8+ T cells derived from PBMCs. This TCR derives from a male donor with HIV.

As DNA, the CDR3 is TGTGCCAGCACCAGGACAGGGACCGGCGAGCAGTACTTC. Translated, it gives CASTRTGTGEQYF. The V and J genes are TRBV6-5 and TRBJ2-7, with 8 nucleotides matching TRBD1. J lost 6 bases, V lost 7 bases, and 8 bases had no gene match. The length of the CDR3 is 13 residues. Looked up from germline, CDR1 is MNHEY and CDR2 is SVGAGI.